This TCR beta chain was sequenced in a study of blood T cell repertoires in COVID-19. About the research overall: The United States, Italy and Spain provided the acute and convalescent COVID-19 samples. Sample material is recorded as cDNA or gDNA derived from T cells, B-cell-depleted T cells, or PBMCs.

Trimming shortened V by 4 bases and J by 5 bases, and 11 bases separated the two germline ends. The length of the CDR3 is 13 residues. The germline CDR1 and CDR2 sequences are SNHLY and FYNNEI. In the original workflow: Reference gene primers were amplified, and this amplification served to estimate nucleated cell counts. The table came from immunoSEQ multiplex PCR; TCRdb's copy has only in-frame clones and leaves some out. Clone size and the V and J calls come from that table; the DNA yielded D and trimming. The sample comprises some 20,000 clones, under 90% of which are singletons, and roughly 3.8% rests with the top ten.

The source of this sequence is a man aged 45-60 years with active COVID-19. The sequenced sample consisted of peripheral blood. J is TRBJ2-5 and V is TRBV2, with D unresolved. The CDR3 loop is CASSASFLETQYF. CDR3 nucleotide sequence: TGTGCCAGCAGTGCCAGTTTCTTGGAGACCCAGTACTTC.